Here is one TCR beta chain with its context. This clone appeared once. Its recognized antigen is unknown. Within one base of it there is no much larger clone, and no base qualities were kept. This entry is derived from a study of blood T cell repertoires in COVID-19 (dated by TCRdb to about 2020). For the study in its entirety: Collaborator samples came from the United States, Italy and Spain and covered acute and convalescent phases of COVID-19. The prospective study material was composed of cDNA or gDNA derived from T cells, B-cell-depleted T cells, or PBMCs. Samples were obtained from the ongoing ImmuneRACE study (first 160 participants) and from 1,200 or so subjects provided by 6 global collaborators. The sample metadata nearly always contained a de-identified subject ID, COVID-19 status, age in years and sex. HLA class I and class II types, where available, came from metadata supplied by the sample provider rather than from assay-based typing. The repertoires were released in a freely available public database intended as a resource for research on the immune response to SARS-CoV-2. Subjects who had been exposed to COVID-19, were actively infected with it, or had recovered from it provided the deeply sampled blood TCRbeta repertoires that made up the dataset.

Points the paper makes about the study in general: The quantity of clinical and demographic metadata differed by source and by participant and was supplied without curation.

Based on the germline V gene (reference sequence), the CDR1 and CDR2 sequences are GTSNPN and SVGIG. Its CDR3 holds 16 amino acids, cysteine through phenylalanine. Just the 48-base CDR3 DNA is kept, in frame starting at base 1. Trimming takes 3 bases from V and 2 bases from J, and the germline ends sit 20 bases apart. Participants in the prospective study were aged about 18 to 95 years, lived in 20 to 25 United States geographic areas, and enrolled through a virtual design. Cohort assignment in the prospective study relied on participant-reported clinical history from a screening survey and a study questionnaire. Exposed participants had been in contact, within 2 weeks of entering the study, with a person who had a PCR-confirmed or clinician-diagnosed case of COVID-19. Each participant in the prospective study had whole blood, serum and a nasopharyngeal or oropharyngeal swab collected by mobile phlebotomists. Participants in the prospective study had the option to provide additional blood draws and questionnaires over a roughly 2-month period. Before DNA extraction, blood samples from the prospective study were shipped at room temperature or frozen.

TCRbeta CDR3 regions were amplified from genomic DNA by means of the immunoSEQ Assay, a bias-controlled multiplex PCR. On the authors' methods: The number of nucleated cells in each sample was estimated by amplification of reference gene primers within the assay. To quantify the absolute abundance of each unique TCRbeta CDR3 rearrangement, sequence reads were collapsed and filtered. For each sample, productive Simpson clonality was calculated as the square root of Simpson's diversity index across productive rearrangements. TCRdb obtained this table from immuneACCESS and retained in-frame rearrangements with V and J assigned. These tables miss some clones; where compared with another copy, unresolved V genes account for less than half of the shortfall, and the remainder is unexplained. The DNA was the basis for D and trimming; V, J and clone size are from that table. The sample table holds about 270,000 clones, of which approximately 90% were seen once. The ten biggest clones cover less than 3.5% of the sample.

The source of this sequence is a man between 35 and 55 years old who had been exposed to COVID-19. The chain was built from TRBV30 and TRBJ2-7, with a weak D call of TRBD2 (6 bases match). The sample was PBMCs or T cells enriched from blood (not recorded which). CDR3 sequence: CAWRWPMGGPAYEQYF. The sequence in DNA is TGTGCCTGGAGATGGCCAATGGGGGGTCCTGCCTACGAGCAGTACTTC.